These 5 T cell receptor beta chains share one sample of origin, sequenced in a study of cytomegalovirus exposure and HLA in healthy donors. Profiled with immunoSEQ multiplex PCR; TCRdb holds only in-frame clones, not every one. This sample has around 230,000 clones, with around 87% found just once. The sample consisted of PBMCs. These receptors were collected from a woman aged 30 to 39 in good health and CMV-seropositive.

The chain has TRBV27 and TRBJ1-2; D not resolved. This CDR3 spans 15 amino acids. From germline, CDR1 is MNHEY and CDR2 SMNVEV (reference sequence). Trimming took off 0 bases at V and 6 bases at J, with 14 bases between the two ends. The CDR3 loop is CASSLSKSGINGYTF. The CDR3 coding sequence is TGTGCCAGCAGTTTATCGAAATCCGGGATTAATGGCTACACCTTC.

The chain employs TRBV28 and TRBJ2-6; a possible D gene is TRBD2 (7 bases). Trimming removed 3 bases from V and 4 bases from J, with 10 bases in between. The CDR3 extends over 15 amino acids. The germline V gene has CDR1 MDHEN and CDR2 SYDVKM. CDR3 loop: CASSFGGPGANVLTF. CDR3 in DNA: TGTGCCAGCAGTTTCGGGGGGCCCGGGGCCAACGTCCTGACTTTC.

The V gene is TRBV27, the J gene TRBJ2-7, with a possible D match to TRBD1 (5 bases). This CDR3 is built from 16 residues. V lost 3 bases and J 2 bases, leaving 17 bases between the germline ends. Germline CDR1 reads MNHEY; CDR2 reads SMNVEV (reference sequence). CDR3 nucleotides: TGTGCCAGCAGTTTCACCCAAGGGGCGCGAACCTACGAGCAGTACTTC. This gives the protein CASSFTQGARTYEQYF.

The chain couples TRBV4-1 to TRBJ2-3; 9 bases align to TRBD2. This CDR3 spans 18 amino acids. Trimming removed 1 base from V and 4 bases from J; junction bases left unmatched: 12. Germline assignment: CDR1 MGHRA and CDR2 YSYEKL. CDR3 in amino acids: CASSQVGLAGGWADTQYF. CDR3 sequence (DNA): TGCGCCAGCAGCCAAGTAGGCTTGGCGGGAGGGTGGGCAGATACGCAGTATTTT.

The CDR3 DNA is TGTGCCAGCAGTCTGATTACTCGGACAGGGCGAGAGACCCAGTACTTC. Amino acids: CASSLITRTGRETQYF. The J gene is TRBJ2-5, the V gene TRBV27; the match to TRBD1 covers 8 bases. Trimming took 5 bases from V and 4 from J; bases not matched to a gene: 12. Looked up from germline, CDR1 is MNHEY and CDR2 is SMNVEV (reference sequence). The CDR3 covers 16 residues.